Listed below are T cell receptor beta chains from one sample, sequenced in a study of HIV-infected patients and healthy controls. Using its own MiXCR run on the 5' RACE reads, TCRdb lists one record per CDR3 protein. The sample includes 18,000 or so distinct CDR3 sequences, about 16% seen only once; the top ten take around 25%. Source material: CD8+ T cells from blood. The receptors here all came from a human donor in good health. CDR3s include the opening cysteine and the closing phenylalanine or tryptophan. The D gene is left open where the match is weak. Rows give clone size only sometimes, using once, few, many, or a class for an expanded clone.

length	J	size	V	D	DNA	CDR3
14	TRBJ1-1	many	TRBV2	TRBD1	TGTGCCAGCAGCGAACAGGGGCAGTTGACTGAAGCTTTCTTT	CASSEQGQLTEAFF
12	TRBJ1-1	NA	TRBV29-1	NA	TGCAGCGTTGAGGCTATGAACACTGAAGCTTTCTTT	CSVEAMNTEAFF
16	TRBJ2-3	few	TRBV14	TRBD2	TGTGCCAGCAGCCTCCTAGTCAGCGGGAGGCGCGATACGCAGTATTTT	CASSLLVSGRRDTQYF
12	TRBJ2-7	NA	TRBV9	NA	TGTGCCAGCAGCCGGGACGCGGACGAGCAGTACTTC	CASSRDADEQYF
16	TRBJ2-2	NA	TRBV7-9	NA	TGTGCCAGCAGCCTCTCATCGGGTGGGGGCACCGGGGAGCTGTTTTTT	CASSLSSGGGTGELFF
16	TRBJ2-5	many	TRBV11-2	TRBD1	TGTGCCAGCAGCTTAGAGACAGGGGCTAACCAAGAGACCCAGTACTTC	CASSLETGANQETQYF
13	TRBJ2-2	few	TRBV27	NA	TGTGCCAGCAGCCCTAGCCCCAGGGGGGAGCTGTTTTTT	CASSPSPRGELFF
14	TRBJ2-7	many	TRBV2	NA	TGTGCCAGCAGTGAATTGGCAGGAAGCGACGAGCAGTACTTC	CASSELAGSDEQYF
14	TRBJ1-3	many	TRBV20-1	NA	TGCAGTGCTAGAACGTGGAAATCTGGAAACACCATATATTTT	CSARTWKSGNTIYF
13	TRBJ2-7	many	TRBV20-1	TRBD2	TGCAGTGCTAGGGGGACTAGAGACCACGAGCAGTACTTC	CSARGTRDHEQYF
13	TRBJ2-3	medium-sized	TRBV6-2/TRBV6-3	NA	TGTGCCAGCAGTTACTCTGAGGTCGATGAGCAGTATTTT	CASSYSEVDEQYF
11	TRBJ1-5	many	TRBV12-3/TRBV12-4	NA	TGTGCCAGCAGTTTGGGGCAGCCCCAGCATTTT	CASSLGQPQHF
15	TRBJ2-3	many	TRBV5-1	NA	TGCGCCAGCAGCCAGTGGGGAGCCGATGGTGATACGCAGTATTTT	CASSQWGADGDTQYF
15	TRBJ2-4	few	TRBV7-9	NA	TGTGCCAGCAGCTCTAGCGACCTAGCCAAAAACATTCAGTACTTC	CASSSSDLAKNIQYF
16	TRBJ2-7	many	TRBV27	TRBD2	TGTGCCAGCAGTTTATCCCGAGCGGGAGGGCCCTACGAGCAGTACTTC	CASSLSRAGGPYEQYF
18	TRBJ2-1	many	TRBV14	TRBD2	TGTGCCAGCAGCCAAGATCCCATGAGACTAGCGACATACAATGAGCAGTTCTTC	CASSQDPMRLATYNEQFF
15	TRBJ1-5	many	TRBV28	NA	TGTGCCAGCAGTTCGTGGGGGGCAGGGGATCAGCCCCAGCATTTT	CASSSWGAGDQPQHF
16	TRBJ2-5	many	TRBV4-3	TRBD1	TGCGCCAGCAGCCAAGACCCGGGACAGGGGCCCGAAACCCAGTACTTC	CASSQDPGQGPETQYF
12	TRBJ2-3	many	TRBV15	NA	TGTGCCACCAGCAGAACCACAGATACGCAGTATTTT	CATSRTTDTQYF
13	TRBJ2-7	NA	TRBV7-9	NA	TGTGCCAGCAGCTCGGTCCTAATGGGCGAGCAGTACTTC	CASSSVLMGEQYF
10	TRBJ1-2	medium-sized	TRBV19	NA	TGTGCCAGTAAGCAGCGAGGCTACACCTTC	CASKQRGYTF
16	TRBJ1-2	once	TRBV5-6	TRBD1	TGTGCCAGCAGCTTCCTCCCAGGGGGCGACAACTATGGCTACACCTTC	CASSFLPGGDNYGYTF
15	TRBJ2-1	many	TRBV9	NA	TGTGCCAGCAGCGTATCAGGGAGCTCCTACAATGAGCAGTTCTTC	CASSVSGSSYNEQFF
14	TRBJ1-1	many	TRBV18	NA	TGTGCCAGCTCCTCATCGGACGGCGACACTGAAGCTTTCTTT	CASSSSDGDTEAFF
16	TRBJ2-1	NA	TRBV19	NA	TGTGCCAGTAGTATAGATGGTTACAGCTCCTACAATGAGCAGTTCTTC	CASSIDGYSSYNEQFF
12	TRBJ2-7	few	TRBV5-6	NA	TGTGCCAGCAGCTTGGAGGGCTACGAGCAGTACTTC	CASSLEGYEQYF
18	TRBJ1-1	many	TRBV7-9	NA	TGTGCCAGCAGCCTGACGGGGGGCCGGGTGGGAATGAACACTGAAGCTTTCTTT	CASSLTGGRVGMNTEAFF
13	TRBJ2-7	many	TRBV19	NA	TGTGCCAGTAGTATAGGGGGCTCCTACGAGCAGTACTTC	CASSIGGSYEQYF
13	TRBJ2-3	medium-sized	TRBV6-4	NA	TGTGCCAGCAGTGAATCCGACACAGATACGCAGTATTTT	CASSESDTDTQYF
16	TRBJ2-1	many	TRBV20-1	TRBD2	TGCAGTGCCTCTCGGGGGGGGAGGGGCGCCTACAATGAGCAGTTCTTC	CSASRGGRGAYNEQFF
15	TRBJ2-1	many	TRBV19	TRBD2	TGTGCCAGTAGTATAGGACTAGCTACCTACGGTGAGCAGTTCTTC	CASSIGLATYGEQFF
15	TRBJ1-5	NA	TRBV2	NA	TGTGCCAGCAGTGGTAACGGCTATAGCAATCAGCCCCAGCATTTT	CASSGNGYSNQPQHF
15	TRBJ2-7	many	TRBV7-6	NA	TGTGCCAGCAGCTTACTTGGGGAGGACAGCTACGAGCAGTACTTC	CASSLLGEDSYEQYF
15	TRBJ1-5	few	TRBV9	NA	TGTGCCAGCAGCGTCCAGGGGATACCGGGTCAGCCCCAGCATTTT	CASSVQGIPGQPQHF
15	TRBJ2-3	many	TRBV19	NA	TGTGCCAGTAGTATTAGGGGGTATAGCACAGATACGCAGTATTTT	CASSIRGYSTDTQYF
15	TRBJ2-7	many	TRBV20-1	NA	TGCAGTGCTAGAGAAGACTTAAAGAGCTCCTACGAGCAGTACTTC	CSAREDLKSSYEQYF
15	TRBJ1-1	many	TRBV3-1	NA	TGTGCCAGCAGCCGAATGACAGAAGTGAACACTGAAGCTTTCTTT	CASSRMTEVNTEAFF
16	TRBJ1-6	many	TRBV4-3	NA	TGCGCCAGCAGCCAAGATTTAGGGGGAGGAAGTTCACCCCTCCACTTT	CASSQDLGGGSSPLHF
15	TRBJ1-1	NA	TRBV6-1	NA	TGTGCCAGCAGTGAAGCGGGGCAGGGAAGCACTGAAGCTTTCTTT	CASSEAGQGSTEAFF
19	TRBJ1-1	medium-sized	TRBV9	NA	TGTGCCAGCAGCGTAGGACCCAGGGGACAAAAAGGAATGAACACTGAAGCTTTCTTT	CASSVGPRGQKGMNTEAFF
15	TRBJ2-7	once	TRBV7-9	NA	TGTGTCAGCAGCTTAGAGGATGGCAGGGCCTACGAGCAGTACTTC	CVSSLEDGRAYEQYF
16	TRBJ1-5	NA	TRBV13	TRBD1	TGTGCCAGCAGCTTAGTCTGGGGACAGGGCAATCAGCCCCAGCATTTT	CASSLVWGQGNQPQHF
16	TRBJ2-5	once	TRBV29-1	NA	TGCAGCGTTGTCTTGGTGGGCAGAAATTACCAAGAGACCCAGTACTTC	CSVVLVGRNYQETQYF
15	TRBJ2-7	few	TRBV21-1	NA	TGTGCCAGCAGCTTTCAACGAGAGGGGGACTACGAGCAGTACTTC	CASSFQREGDYEQYF
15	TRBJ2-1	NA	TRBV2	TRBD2	TGTGCCATCTGGACTAGCGGGGTTAAGTACAATGAGCAGTTCTTC	CAIWTSGVKYNEQFF